A selection of T cell receptor beta chains follows, all from one sample in a study of blood T cells in healthy people across ages. TCRdb ran MiXCR on the 5' RACE reads and lists one entry per CDR3 protein. This table holds over a million distinct CDR3 sequences, 40% to 45% found once. Sequenced input: blood. These TCRs come from a woman in her late teens or twenties in good health. Each CDR3 is given with its conserved first and last residue. D genes are given only for firm matches. A row's size may be missing; if present it is once, few, many or a size class.

CDR3 DNA: TGCGCCAGCAGCCAAGTTTTGGGATACGAGCAGTACTTC; CDR3 protein: CASSQVLGYEQYF; V gene: TRBV4-3; D gene: NA; clone size: NA; J gene: TRBJ2-7
CDR3 DNA: TGCAGTGCCAGTGCAGGAGGGAAATTAAATCAGCCCCAGCATTTT; CDR3 protein: CSASAGGKLNQPQHF; V gene: TRBV20-1; D gene: NA; clone size: few; J gene: TRBJ1-5
CDR3 DNA: TGTGCCATCAACCGGGCCGAAGACACTGAAGCTTTCTTT; CDR3 protein: CAINRAEDTEAFF; V gene: TRBV10-3; D gene: NA; clone size: few; J gene: TRBJ1-1
CDR3 DNA: TGTGCCAGCAGCTTAGTGCAGGGGGCGGGTGGCTACACCTTC; CDR3 protein: CASSLVQGAGGYTF; V gene: TRBV7-2; D gene: TRBD1; clone size: few; J gene: TRBJ1-2
CDR3 DNA: TGTGCCAGCAGCGTAGGGTCCCGGTTCGATACGCAGTATTTT; CDR3 protein: CASSVGSRFDTQYF; V gene: TRBV9; D gene: NA; clone size: NA; J gene: TRBJ2-3
CDR3 DNA: TGTGCCATCAGTGGGACCTCGGCGGACAATGAGCAGTTCTTC; CDR3 protein: CAISGTSADNEQFF; V gene: TRBV10-3; D gene: NA; clone size: NA; J gene: TRBJ2-1
CDR3 DNA: TGTGCCAGCAGTTACTCGTTTGGGACTACCGGAGAGACCCAGTACTTC; CDR3 protein: CASSYSFGTTGETQYF; V gene: TRBV6-2/TRBV6-3; D gene: TRBD2; clone size: NA; J gene: TRBJ2-5
CDR3 DNA: TGTGCCACCGGGGAGAACAGGGGGCGCTCCTACAATGAGCAGTTCTTC; CDR3 protein: CATGENRGRSYNEQFF; V gene: TRBV24-1; D gene: TRBD1; clone size: NA; J gene: TRBJ2-1
CDR3 DNA: TGCGCCAGCAGCCAAGATTGGGTAGCGGGGTTCTCCTACGAGCAGTACTTC; CDR3 protein: CASSQDWVAGFSYEQYF; V gene: TRBV4-3; D gene: TRBD2; clone size: NA; J gene: TRBJ2-7
CDR3 DNA: TGCAGTGCTGGAGACGGGAGTCAGCAGTACTTC; CDR3 protein: CSAGDGSQQYF; V gene: TRBV20-1; D gene: NA; clone size: NA; J gene: TRBJ2-7
CDR3 DNA: TGTGCCAGCAGTTACGACTGGGATACGCAGTATTTT; CDR3 protein: CASSYDWDTQYF; V gene: TRBV6-6; D gene: NA; clone size: few; J gene: TRBJ2-3
CDR3 DNA: TGCAGCGTTGATCAGGGGCGAGGTCCGGGCACCTTC; CDR3 protein: CSVDQGRGPGTF; V gene: TRBV29-1; D gene: NA; clone size: NA; J gene: TRBJ1-2
CDR3 DNA: TGTGCCAGCAGAGCGACTTACCGCGGGACATTCACCTCCTACGAGCAGTACTTC; CDR3 protein: CASRATYRGTFTSYEQYF; V gene: TRBV27; D gene: NA; clone size: NA; J gene: TRBJ2-7
CDR3 DNA: TGTGCCACCCTGGAGGAGGGAGGGGATACGCAGTATTTT; CDR3 protein: CATLEEGGDTQYF; V gene: TRBV28; D gene: TRBD2; clone size: once; J gene: TRBJ2-3
CDR3 DNA: TGTGCCAGCAGCCACCGGGACAGAGGATATCAGGATACGCAGTATTTT; CDR3 protein: CASSHRDRGYQDTQYF; V gene: TRBV3-1; D gene: TRBD1; clone size: NA; J gene: TRBJ2-3
CDR3 DNA: TGTGCCACCAGCTTAGACAGGGGTAATGAAAAACTGTTTTTT; CDR3 protein: CATSLDRGNEKLFF; V gene: TRBV15; D gene: TRBD1; clone size: NA; J gene: TRBJ1-4
CDR3 DNA: TGTGCCAGCAGCTCCCGGCAATCCTTCACAGATACGCGGTATTTT; CDR3 protein: CASSSRQSFTDTRYF; V gene: TRBV7-3; D gene: NA; clone size: NA; J gene: TRBJ2-3
CDR3 DNA: TGTGCCAGCAGTTTAAGACCGTCAAGGAACACCATATATTTT; CDR3 protein: CASSLRPSRNTIYF; V gene: TRBV12-3/TRBV12-4; D gene: NA; clone size: NA; J gene: TRBJ1-3